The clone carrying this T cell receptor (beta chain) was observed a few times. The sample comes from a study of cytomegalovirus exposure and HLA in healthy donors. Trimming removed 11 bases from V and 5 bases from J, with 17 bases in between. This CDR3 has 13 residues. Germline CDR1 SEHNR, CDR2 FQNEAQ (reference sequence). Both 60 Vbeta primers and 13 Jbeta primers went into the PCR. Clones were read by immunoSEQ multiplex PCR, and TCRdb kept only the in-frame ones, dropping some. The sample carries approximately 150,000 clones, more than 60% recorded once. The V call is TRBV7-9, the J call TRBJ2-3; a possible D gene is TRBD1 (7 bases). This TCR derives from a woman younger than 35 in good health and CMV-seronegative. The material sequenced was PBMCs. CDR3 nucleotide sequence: TGTGCCTCTCAGCAGGGGGGAGGAGATACGCAGTATTTT. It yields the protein CASQQGGGDTQYF. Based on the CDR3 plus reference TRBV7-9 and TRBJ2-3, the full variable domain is DTGVSQNPRHKITKRGQNVTFRCDPISEHNRLYWYRQTLGQGPEFLTYFQNEAQLEKSRLLSDRFSAERPKGSFSTLEIQRTEQGDSAMYLCASQQGGGDTQYFGPGTRLTVL.